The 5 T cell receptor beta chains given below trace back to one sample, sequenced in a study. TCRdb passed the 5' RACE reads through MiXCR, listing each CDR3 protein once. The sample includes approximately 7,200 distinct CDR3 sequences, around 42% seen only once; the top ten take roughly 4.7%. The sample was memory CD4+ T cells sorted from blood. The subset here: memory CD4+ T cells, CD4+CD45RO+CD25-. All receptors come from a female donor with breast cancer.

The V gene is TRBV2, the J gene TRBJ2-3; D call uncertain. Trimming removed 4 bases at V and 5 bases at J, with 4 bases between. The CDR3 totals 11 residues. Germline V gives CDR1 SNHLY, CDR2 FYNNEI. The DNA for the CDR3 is TGTGCCAGCAGTGGAGGAGATACGCAGTATTTT. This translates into CASSGGDTQYF.

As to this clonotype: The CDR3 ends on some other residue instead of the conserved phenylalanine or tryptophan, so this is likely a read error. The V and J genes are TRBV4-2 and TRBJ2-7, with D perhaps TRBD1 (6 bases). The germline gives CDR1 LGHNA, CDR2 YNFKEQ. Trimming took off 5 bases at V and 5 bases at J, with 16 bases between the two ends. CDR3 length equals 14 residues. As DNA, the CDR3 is TGTGCCAGCAGCTTACAGGCAGGGGCCAACGAGCAGTACTCC. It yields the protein CASSLQAGANEQYS.

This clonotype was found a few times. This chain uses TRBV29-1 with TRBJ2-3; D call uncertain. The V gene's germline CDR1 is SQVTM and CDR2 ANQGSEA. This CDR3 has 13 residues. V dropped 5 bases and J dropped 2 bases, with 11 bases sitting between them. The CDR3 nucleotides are TGCAGCGTTTTCCCCCCGGACACAGATACGCAGTATTTT. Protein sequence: CSVFPPDTDTQYF.

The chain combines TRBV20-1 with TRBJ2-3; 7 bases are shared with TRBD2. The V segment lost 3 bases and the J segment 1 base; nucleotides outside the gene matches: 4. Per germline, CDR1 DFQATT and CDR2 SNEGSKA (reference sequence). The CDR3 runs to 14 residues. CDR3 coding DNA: TGCAGTGCTAGGACCAGCGGGGGCACAGATACGCAGTATTTT. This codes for CSARTSGGTDTQYF.

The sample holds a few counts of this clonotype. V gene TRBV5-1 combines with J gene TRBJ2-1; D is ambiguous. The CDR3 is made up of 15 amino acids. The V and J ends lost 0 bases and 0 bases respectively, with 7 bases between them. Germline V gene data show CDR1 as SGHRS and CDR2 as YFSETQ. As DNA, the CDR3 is TGCGCCAGCAGCTTGGCTCATAGCTCCTACAATGAGCAGTTCTTC. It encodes CASSLAHSSYNEQFF. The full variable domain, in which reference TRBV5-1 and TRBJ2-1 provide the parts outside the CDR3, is KAGVTQTPRYLIKTRGQQVTLSCSPISGHRSVSWYQQTPGQGLQFLFEYFSETQRNKGNFPGRFSGRQFSNSRSEMNVSTLELGDSALYLCASSLAHSSYNEQFFGPGTRLTVL.